One T cell receptor (beta chain) is described in this entry. These data come from a study of blood T cell repertoires in COVID-19. Study-wide context: Whether acute or convalescent, the COVID-19 samples came from the United States, Italy and Spain. Sources were T cells, B-cell-depleted T cells, or PBMCs; the material itself was cDNA or gDNA.

V dropped 0 bases and J dropped 5; count of bases not matched to a gene: 5. Germline-derived CDR1 and CDR2 are LGHDT and YNNKEL (reference sequence). This CDR3 comprises 15 residues. The method was immunoSEQ multiplex PCR; TCRdb's version includes in-frame clones alone and lacks a portion of them. The table includes fewer than 200,000 clones, 65% to 85% detected once. Recruits, aged roughly 18 to 89 years, lived in 20 to 30 US areas. Researchers sorted participants into cohorts using their self-reported clinical history. Sequenced sample: PBMCs or T cells enriched from blood (not recorded which). The rearrangement uses TRBV3-1 (or the pseudogene TRBV3-2) and TRBJ2-7, with 9 bases matching TRBD1. The TCR was taken from a woman aged 50 to 65 in a cohort exposed to, infected with or recovered from COVID-19 (not recorded which). CDR3 in DNA: TGTGCCAGCAGCCAAGACCTGACAGGGGGGAACGAGCAGTACTTC. The encoded protein is CASSQDLTGGNEQYF.